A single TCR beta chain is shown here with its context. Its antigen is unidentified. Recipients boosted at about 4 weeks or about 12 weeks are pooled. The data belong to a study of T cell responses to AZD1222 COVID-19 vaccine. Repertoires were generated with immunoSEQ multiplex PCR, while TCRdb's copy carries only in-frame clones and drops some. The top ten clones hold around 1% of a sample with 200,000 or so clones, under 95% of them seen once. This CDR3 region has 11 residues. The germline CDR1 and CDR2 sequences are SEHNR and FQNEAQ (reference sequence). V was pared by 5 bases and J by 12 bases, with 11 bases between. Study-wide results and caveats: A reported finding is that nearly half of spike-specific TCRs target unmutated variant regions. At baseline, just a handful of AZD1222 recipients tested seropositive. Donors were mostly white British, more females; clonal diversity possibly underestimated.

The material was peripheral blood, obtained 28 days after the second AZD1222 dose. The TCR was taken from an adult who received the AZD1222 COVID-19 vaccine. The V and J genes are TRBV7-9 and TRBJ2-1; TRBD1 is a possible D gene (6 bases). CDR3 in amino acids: CASSDSRGQFF. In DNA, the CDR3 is TGTGCCAGCAGCGATTCCAGGGGGCAGTTCTTC. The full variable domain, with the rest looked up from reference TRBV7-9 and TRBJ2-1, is DTGVSQNPRHKITKRGQNVTFRCDPISEHNRLYWYRQTLGQGPEFLTYFQNEAQLEKSRLLSDRFSAERPKGSFSTLEIQRTEQGDSAMYLCASSDSRGQFFGPGTRLTVL.